This T cell receptor beta chain was captured in a study of OX40 agonist ivuxolimab in advanced cancers. Here immunoSEQ multiplex PCR was the method, and the copy in TCRdb shows in-frame clones only, minus some. The sample has roughly 41,000 clones; more than 85% are singletons. CDR1 SEHNR and CDR2 FQNEAQ come from the germline V gene (reference sequence). This CDR3 comprises 18 residues. V was clipped by 5 bases and J by 7 bases, with 26 bases between them. The chain links TRBV7-9 to TRBJ2-2, with D perhaps TRBD1 (6 bases). This clonotype originated in an adult with an advanced solid tumor such as melanoma, head and neck, liver or kidney cancer. The material was CD4+ or CD8+ T cells sorted from blood, obtained in a trial of the OX40 agonist ivuxolimab. In DNA, the CDR3 is TGTGCCAGCAGCACAAGACAGGCGAATTCCACCGGGTTCGGGGAGCTGTTTTTT. Its translation is CASSTRQANSTGFGELFF.